These T cell receptor beta chains were read from a single sample in a study of cytomegalovirus exposure and HLA in healthy donors. Sequenced by immunoSEQ multiplex PCR; TCRdb stores in-frame clones only, minus some. The sample has around 130,000 clones, around 80% seen once. The sequencing input was PBMCs. These receptors originate from a woman aged 18-30 years in good health and CMV-seropositive. CDR3s include the opening cysteine and the closing phenylalanine or tryptophan. The order of the fields is CDR3 length, V gene, clone size, D gene, J gene, CDR3 DNA, CDR3 protein. A D gene is named only where the DNA matches it firmly. Clone size is not always given. Where it is, it says once, few, many or a class for expanded clones.

CDR3 length: 16; V gene: TRBV19; clone size: NA; D gene: NA; J gene: TRBJ2-1; CDR3 DNA: TGTGCCAGTAGCCCTATGGAGGGGCCCAAAAACAATGAGCAGTTCTTC; CDR3 protein: CASSPMEGPKNNEQFF
CDR3 length: 17; V gene: TRBV27; clone size: NA; D gene: TRBD2; J gene: TRBJ2-3; CDR3 DNA: TGTGCCAGCAGTTCTACTAGCGGGGGGTATAGCACAGATACGCAGTATTTT; CDR3 protein: CASSSTSGGYSTDTQYF
CDR3 length: 12; V gene: TRBV9; clone size: NA; D gene: NA; J gene: TRBJ1-1; CDR3 DNA: TGTGCCAGCAGCCTTACAGGGTCCGAAGCTTTCTTT; CDR3 protein: CASSLTGSEAFF
CDR3 length: 16; V gene: TRBV6-5; clone size: NA; D gene: TRBD2; J gene: TRBJ2-7; CDR3 DNA: TGTGCCAGCAGTTTGGGGTTAGCGGGGGGTGTCTACGAGCAGTACTTC; CDR3 protein: CASSLGLAGGVYEQYF
CDR3 length: 13; V gene: TRBV10-3; clone size: NA; D gene: NA; J gene: TRBJ2-7; CDR3 DNA: TGTGCCATCGGCACTATAAGCTCCTACGAGCAGTACTTC; CDR3 protein: CAIGTISSYEQYF
CDR3 length: 14; V gene: TRBV5-6; clone size: NA; D gene: TRBD1; J gene: TRBJ1-2; CDR3 DNA: TGTGCCAGCAGCCGGGACAGGGTGGGTTATGGCTACACCTTC; CDR3 protein: CASSRDRVGYGYTF
CDR3 length: 15; V gene: TRBV5-1; clone size: few; D gene: TRBD1; J gene: TRBJ1-6; CDR3 DNA: TGCGCCAGCAGCGGAGCAGGGGGCGATAATTCACCCCTCCACTTT; CDR3 protein: CASSGAGGDNSPLHF
CDR3 length: 14; V gene: TRBV2; clone size: NA; D gene: TRBD1; J gene: TRBJ1-5; CDR3 DNA: TGTGCCAGCGGAGGGACAGATAGCAATCAGCCCCAGCATTTT; CDR3 protein: CASGGTDSNQPQHF
CDR3 length: 14; V gene: TRBV6-5; clone size: NA; D gene: TRBD1; J gene: TRBJ2-1; CDR3 DNA: TGTGCCAGCAGAGCACAGGGGGCTTATAATGAGCAGTTCTTC; CDR3 protein: CASRAQGAYNEQFF
CDR3 length: 16; V gene: TRBV7-2; clone size: NA; D gene: TRBD2; J gene: TRBJ2-3; CDR3 DNA: TGTGCCAGCAGCGGGCGGCGGGGGGGTGGCACAGATACGCAGTATTTT; CDR3 protein: CASSGRRGGGTDTQYF
CDR3 length: 13; V gene: TRBV11-3; clone size: NA; D gene: TRBD1; J gene: TRBJ2-1; CDR3 DNA: TGTGCCAGCAGCACGGAAGACAGGGCTGAGCAGTTCTTC; CDR3 protein: CASSTEDRAEQFF
CDR3 length: 13; V gene: TRBV29-1; clone size: NA; D gene: TRBD1; J gene: TRBJ1-2; CDR3 DNA: TGCAGCGTTGAAGGGAGGACAGGGCTTGGCTACACCTTC; CDR3 protein: CSVEGRTGLGYTF
CDR3 length: 15; V gene: TRBV18; clone size: NA; D gene: NA; J gene: TRBJ2-3; CDR3 DNA: TGTGCCAGCTCACCACGACAGAGTAGCACAGATACGCAGTATTTT; CDR3 protein: CASSPRQSSTDTQYF
CDR3 length: 14; V gene: TRBV9; clone size: NA; D gene: NA; J gene: TRBJ2-5; CDR3 DNA: TGTGCCAGCAGCGTTGGCCAGTTGGAAGAGACCCAGTACTTC; CDR3 protein: CASSVGQLEETQYF